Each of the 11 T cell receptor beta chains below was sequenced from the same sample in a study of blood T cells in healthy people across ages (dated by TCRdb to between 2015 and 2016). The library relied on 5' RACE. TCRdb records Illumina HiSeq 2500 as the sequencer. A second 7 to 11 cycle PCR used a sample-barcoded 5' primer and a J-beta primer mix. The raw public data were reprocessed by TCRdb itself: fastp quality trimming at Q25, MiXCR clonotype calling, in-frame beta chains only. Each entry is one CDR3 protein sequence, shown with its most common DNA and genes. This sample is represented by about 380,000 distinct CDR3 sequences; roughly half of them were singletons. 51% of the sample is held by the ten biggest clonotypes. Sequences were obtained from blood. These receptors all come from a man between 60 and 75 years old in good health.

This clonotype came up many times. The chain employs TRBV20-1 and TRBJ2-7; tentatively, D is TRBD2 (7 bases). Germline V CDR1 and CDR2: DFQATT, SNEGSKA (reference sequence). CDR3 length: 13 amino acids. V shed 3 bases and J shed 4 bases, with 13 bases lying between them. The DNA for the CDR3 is TGCAGTGCTAGTTCGGGGGGCAGTTACGAGCAGTACTTC. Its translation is CSASSGGSYEQYF.

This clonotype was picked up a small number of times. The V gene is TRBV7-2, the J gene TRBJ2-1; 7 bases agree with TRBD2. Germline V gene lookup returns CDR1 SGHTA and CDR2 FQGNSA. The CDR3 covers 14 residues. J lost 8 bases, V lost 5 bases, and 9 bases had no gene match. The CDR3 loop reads CASSPGREYYEQFF. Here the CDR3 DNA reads TGTGCCAGCAGCCCTGGGCGGGAGTACTATGAGCAGTTCTTC.

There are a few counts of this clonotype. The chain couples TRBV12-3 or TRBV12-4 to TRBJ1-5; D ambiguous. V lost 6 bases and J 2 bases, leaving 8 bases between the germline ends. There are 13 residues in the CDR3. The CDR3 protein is CASSRLGNQPQHF. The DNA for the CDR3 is TGTGCCAGCAGCCGCCTGGGCAATCAGCCCCAGCATTTT.

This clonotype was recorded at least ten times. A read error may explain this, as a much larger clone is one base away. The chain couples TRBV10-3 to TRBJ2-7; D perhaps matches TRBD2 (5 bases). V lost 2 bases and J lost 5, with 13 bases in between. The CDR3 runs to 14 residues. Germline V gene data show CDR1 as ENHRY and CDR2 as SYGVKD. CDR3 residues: CAISEAGSPHEQYF. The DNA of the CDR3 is TGTGCCATCAGTGAGGCTGGGAGTCCCCACGAGCAGTACTTC.

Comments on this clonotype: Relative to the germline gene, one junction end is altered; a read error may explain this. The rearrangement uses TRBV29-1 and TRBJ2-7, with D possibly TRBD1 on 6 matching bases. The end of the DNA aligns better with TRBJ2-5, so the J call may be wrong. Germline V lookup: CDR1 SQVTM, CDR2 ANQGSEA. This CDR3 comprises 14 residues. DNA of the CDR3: TGCAGCGTCGAAGGACAGCTCCGGCAAGAGACCCAGTACTTC. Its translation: CSVEGQLRQETQYF.

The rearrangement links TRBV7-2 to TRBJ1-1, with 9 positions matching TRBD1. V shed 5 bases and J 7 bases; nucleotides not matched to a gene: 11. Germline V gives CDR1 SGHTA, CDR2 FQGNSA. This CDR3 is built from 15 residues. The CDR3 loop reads CASSRLGQGNREAFF. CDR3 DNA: TGTGCCAGCAGCCGTCTGGGACAGGGAAACCGTGAAGCTTTCTTT.

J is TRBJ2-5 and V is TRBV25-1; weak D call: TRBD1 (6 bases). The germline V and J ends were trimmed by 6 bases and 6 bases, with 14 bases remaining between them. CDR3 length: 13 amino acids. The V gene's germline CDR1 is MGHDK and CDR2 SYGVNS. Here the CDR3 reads CASRRQAPQTQYF. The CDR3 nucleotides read TGTGCCAGCAGGCGACAGGCACCCCAGACCCAGTACTTC.

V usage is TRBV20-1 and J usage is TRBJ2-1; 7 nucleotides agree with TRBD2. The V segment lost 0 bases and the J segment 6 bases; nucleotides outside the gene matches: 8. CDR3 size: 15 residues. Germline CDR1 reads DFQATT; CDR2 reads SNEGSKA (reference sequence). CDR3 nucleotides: TGCAGTGCTAGAGAAATGGGGGGGGGATCCAATGAGCAGTTCTTC. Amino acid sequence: CSAREMGGGSNEQFF.

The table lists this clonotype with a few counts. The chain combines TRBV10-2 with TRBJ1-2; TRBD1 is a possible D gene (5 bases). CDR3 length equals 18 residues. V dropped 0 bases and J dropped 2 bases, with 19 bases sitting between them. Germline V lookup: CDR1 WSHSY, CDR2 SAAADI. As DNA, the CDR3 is TGCGCCAGCAGTGAGTCCCGCGGGGGGGTTGAGCCAAACTATGGCTACACCTTC. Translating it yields CASSESRGGVEPNYGYTF.

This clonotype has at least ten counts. CDR3 DNA sequence: TGTGCCAGCAGCGTCGTCGGCCCGGGAGGGAAGGGAGAGCAGTACTTC. Encoded protein: CASSVVGPGGKGEQYF. The chain recombines TRBV28 with TRBJ2-7, with 8 bases fitting TRBD2. The length of the CDR3 is 16 residues. V trimming: 6 bases; J trimming: 7 bases; junction bases outside the gene matches: 17. Germline assignment: CDR1 MDHEN and CDR2 SYDVKM. Supplemented by reference TRBV28 and TRBJ2-7, the full variable domain reads DVKVTQSSRYLVKRTGEKVFLECVQDMDHENMFWYRQDPGLGLRLIYFSYDVKMKEKGDIPEGYSVSREKKERFSLILESASTNQTSMYLCASSVVGPGGKGEQYFGPGTRLTVT.

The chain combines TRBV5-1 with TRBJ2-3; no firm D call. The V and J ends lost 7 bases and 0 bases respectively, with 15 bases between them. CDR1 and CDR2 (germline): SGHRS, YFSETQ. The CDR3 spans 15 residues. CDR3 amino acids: CASGLRAESTDTQYF. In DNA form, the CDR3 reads TGCGCCAGCGGCCTAAGGGCGGAGAGCACAGATACGCAGTATTTT.